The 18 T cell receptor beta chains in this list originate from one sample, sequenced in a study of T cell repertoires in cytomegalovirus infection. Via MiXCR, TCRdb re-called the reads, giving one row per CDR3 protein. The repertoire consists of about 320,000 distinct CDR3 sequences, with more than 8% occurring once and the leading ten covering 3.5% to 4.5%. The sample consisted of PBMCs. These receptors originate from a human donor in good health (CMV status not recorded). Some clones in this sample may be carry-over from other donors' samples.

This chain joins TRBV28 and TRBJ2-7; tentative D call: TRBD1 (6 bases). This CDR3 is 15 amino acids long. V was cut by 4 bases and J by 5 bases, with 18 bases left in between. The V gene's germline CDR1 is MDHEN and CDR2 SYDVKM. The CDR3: CASSSGTPNHNEQYF. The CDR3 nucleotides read TGTGCCAGCAGTTCCGGGACACCAAACCATAACGAGCAGTACTTC.

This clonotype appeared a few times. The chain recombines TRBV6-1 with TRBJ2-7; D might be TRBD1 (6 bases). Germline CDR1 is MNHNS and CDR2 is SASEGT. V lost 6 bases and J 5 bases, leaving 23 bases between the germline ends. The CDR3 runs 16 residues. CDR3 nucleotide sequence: TGTGCCAGCAGAAACCCCAGGGGCTTAACCATGGACGAGCAGTACTTC. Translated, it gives CASRNPRGLTMDEQYF.

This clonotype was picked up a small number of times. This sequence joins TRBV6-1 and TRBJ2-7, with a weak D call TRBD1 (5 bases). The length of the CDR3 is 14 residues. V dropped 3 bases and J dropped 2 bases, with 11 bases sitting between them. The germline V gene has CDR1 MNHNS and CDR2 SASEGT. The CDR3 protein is CASSEDLTAYEQYF. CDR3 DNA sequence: TGTGCCAGCAGTGAGGACCTGACAGCCTACGAGCAGTACTTC.

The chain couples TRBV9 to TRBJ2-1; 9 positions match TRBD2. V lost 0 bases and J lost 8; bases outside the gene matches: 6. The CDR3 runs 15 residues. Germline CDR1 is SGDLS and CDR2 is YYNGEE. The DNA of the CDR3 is TGTGCCAGCAGCGTAGCTAGCGGGAATTTCTATGAGCAGTTCTTC. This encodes CASSVASGNFYEQFF.

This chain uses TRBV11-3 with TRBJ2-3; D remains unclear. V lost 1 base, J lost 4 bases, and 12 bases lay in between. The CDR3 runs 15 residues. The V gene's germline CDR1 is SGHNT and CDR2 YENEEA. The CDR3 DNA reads TGTGCCAGCAGCTTAGGTCCCCCTCCCGCAGATACGCAGTATTTT. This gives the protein CASSLGPPPADTQYF.

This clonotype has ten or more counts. Here the CDR3 DNA reads TGTGCCAGCAGCTCCGGAGCGGGGCTCGGCGGGGAGCTGTTTTTT. As protein: CASSSGAGLGGELFF. J is TRBJ2-2 and V is TRBV7-2; the match to TRBD2 covers 7 bases. CDR1 is SGHTA and CDR2 is FQGNSA in the germline V gene. The junction had 9 bases not matched to a gene; V was cut back by 4 bases and J by 7 bases. The length of the CDR3 is 15 residues.

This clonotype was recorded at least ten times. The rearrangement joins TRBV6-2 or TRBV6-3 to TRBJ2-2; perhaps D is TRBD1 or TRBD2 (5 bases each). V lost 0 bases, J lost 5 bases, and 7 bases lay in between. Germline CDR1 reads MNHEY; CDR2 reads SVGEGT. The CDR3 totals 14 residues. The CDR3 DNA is TGTGCCAGCAGTTACTCCGGGGCAACCGGGGAGCTGTTTTTT. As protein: CASSYSGATGELFF.

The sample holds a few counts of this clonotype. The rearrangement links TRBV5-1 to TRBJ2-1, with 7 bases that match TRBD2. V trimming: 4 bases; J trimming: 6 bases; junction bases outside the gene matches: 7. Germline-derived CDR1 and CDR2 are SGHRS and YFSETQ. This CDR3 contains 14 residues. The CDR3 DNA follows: TGCGCCAGCAGCCTGGCGGGAGCGACCAATGAGCAGTTCTTC. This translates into CASSLAGATNEQFF.

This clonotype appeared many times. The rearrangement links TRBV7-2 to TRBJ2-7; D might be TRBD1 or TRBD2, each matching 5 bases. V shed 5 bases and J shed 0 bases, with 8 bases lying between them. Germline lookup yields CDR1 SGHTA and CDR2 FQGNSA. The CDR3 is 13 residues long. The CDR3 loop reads CASSAGTSYEQYF. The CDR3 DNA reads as TGTGCCAGCAGCGCCGGGACCTCCTACGAGCAGTACTTC.

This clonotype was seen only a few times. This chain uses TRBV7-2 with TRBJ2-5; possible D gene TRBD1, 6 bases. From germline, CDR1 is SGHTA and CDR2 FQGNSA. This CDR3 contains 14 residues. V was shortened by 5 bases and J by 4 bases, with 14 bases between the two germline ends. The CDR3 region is CASSLQGRTETQYF. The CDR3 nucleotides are TGTGCCAGCAGCCTACAGGGACGAACAGAGACCCAGTACTTC.

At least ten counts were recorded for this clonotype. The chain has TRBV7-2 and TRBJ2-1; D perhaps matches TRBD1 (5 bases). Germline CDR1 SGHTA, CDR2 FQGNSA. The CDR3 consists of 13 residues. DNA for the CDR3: TGTGTATCTGGGGCGAGCTCCTACAATGAGCAGTTCTTC. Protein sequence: CVSGASSYNEQFF. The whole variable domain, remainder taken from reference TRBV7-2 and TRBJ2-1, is GAGVSQSPSNKVTEKGKDVELRCDPISGHTALYWYRQSLGQGLEFLIYFQGNSAPDKSGLPSDRFSAERTGGSVSTLTIQRTQQEDSAVYLCVSGASSYNEQFFGPGTRLTVL.

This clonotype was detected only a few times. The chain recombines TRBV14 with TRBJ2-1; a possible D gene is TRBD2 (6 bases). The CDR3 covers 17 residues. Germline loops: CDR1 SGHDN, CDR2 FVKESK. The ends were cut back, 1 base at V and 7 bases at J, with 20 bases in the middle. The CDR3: CASSQGVYGRPLNEQFF. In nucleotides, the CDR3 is TGTGCCAGCAGCCAAGGGGTCTACGGGAGACCTCTGAATGAGCAGTTCTTC.

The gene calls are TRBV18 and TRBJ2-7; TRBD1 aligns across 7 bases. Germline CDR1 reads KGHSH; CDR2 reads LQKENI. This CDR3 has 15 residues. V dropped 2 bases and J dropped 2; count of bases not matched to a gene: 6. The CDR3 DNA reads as TGTGCCAGCTCACCATCGAGGCAGGGGGCCTACGAGCAGTACTTC. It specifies CASSPSRQGAYEQYF. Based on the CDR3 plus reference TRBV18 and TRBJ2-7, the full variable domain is NAGVMQNPRHLVRRRGQEARLRCSPMKGHSHVYWYRQLPEEGLKFMVYLQKENIIDESGMPKERFSAEFPKEGPSILRIQQVVRGDSAAYFCASSPSRQGAYEQYFGPGTRLTVT.

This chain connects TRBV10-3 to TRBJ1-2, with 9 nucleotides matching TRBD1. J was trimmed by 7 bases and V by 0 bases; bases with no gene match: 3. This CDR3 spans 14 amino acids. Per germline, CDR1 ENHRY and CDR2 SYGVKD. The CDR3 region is CAISESGQGSGYTF. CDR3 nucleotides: TGTGCCATCAGTGAGTCCGGACAGGGGAGTGGCTACACCTTC.

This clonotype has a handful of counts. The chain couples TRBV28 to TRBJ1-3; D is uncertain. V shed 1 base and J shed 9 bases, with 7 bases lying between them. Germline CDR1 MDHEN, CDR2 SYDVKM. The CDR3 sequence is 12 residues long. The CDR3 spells CASSLSASTIYF. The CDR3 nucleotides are TGTGCCAGCAGTTTATCGGCCAGCACCATATATTTT. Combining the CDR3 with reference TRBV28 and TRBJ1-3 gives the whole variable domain DVKVTQSSRYLVKRTGEKVFLECVQDMDHENMFWYRQDPGLGLRLIYFSYDVKMKEKGDIPEGYSVSREKKERFSLILESASTNQTSMYLCASSLSASTIYFGEGSWLTVV.

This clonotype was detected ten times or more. CDR3 nucleotide sequence: TGTGCCAGCAGTTTCACGCCAGGACTAGCTAAAACCTACGAGCAGTACTTC. Translated: CASSFTPGLAKTYEQYF. The rearrangement uses TRBV12-3 or TRBV12-4 and TRBJ2-7; TRBD2 matches at 8 bases. This CDR3 is 17 amino acids long. V trimming: 3 bases; J trimming: 2 bases; junction bases outside the gene matches: 12.

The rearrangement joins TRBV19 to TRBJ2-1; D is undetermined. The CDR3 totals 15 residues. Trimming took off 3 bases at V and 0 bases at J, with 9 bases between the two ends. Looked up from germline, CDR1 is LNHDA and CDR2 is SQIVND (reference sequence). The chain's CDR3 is CASSMAHHSYNEQFF. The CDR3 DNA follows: TGTGCCAGTAGTATGGCCCATCACTCCTACAATGAGCAGTTCTTC.

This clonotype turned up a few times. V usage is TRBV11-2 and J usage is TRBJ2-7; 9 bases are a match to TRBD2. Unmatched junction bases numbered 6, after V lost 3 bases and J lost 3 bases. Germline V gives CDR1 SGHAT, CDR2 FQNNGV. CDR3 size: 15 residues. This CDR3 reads CASSFGASGDYEQYF. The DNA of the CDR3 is TGTGCCAGCAGCTTCGGGGCTAGCGGGGACTACGAGCAGTACTTC.